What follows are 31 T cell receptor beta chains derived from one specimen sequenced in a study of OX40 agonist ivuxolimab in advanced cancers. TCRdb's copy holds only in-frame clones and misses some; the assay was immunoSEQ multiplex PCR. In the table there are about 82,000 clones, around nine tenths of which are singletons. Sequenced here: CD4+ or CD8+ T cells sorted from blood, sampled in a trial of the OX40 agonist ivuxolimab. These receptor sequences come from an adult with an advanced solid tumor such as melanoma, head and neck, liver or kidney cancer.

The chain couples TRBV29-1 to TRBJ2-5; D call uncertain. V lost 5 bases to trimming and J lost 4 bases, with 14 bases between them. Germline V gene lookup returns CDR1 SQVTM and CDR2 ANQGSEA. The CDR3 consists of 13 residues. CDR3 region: CSVRQFALETQYF. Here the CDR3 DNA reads TGCAGCGTTCGGCAGTTCGCGTTAGAGACCCAGTACTTC.

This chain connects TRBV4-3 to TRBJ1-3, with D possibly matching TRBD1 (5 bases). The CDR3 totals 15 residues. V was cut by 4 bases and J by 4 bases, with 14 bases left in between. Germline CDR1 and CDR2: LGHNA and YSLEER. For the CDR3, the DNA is TGCGCCAGCAGCCGGCAGGTGGGGGTAGGAAACACCATATATTTT. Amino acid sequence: CASSRQVGVGNTIYF.

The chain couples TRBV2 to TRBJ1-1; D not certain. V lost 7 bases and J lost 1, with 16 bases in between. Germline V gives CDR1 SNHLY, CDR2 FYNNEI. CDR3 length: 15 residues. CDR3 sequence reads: CASTDTLGGNTEAFF. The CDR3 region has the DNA TGTGCCAGCACAGACACCCTGGGAGGGAACACTGAAGCTTTCTTT.

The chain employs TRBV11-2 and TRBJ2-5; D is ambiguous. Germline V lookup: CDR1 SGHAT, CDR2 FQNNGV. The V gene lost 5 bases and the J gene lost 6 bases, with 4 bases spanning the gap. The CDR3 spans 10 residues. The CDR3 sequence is CASSRQTQYF. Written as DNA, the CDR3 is TGTGCCAGCAGCAGGCAGACCCAGTACTTC.

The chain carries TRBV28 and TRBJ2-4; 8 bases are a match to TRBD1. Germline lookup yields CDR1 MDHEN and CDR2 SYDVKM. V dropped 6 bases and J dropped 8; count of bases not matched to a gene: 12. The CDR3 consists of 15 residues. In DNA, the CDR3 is TGTGCCAGCAGAGGCCACGGACAGGGTGGGGACATTCAGTACTTC. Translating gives CASRGHGQGGDIQYF.

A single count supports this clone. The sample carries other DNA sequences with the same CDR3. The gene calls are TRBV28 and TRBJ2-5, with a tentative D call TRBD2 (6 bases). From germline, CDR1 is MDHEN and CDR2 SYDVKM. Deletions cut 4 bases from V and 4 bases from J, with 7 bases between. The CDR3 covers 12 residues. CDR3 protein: CASSSGVETQYF. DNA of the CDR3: TGTGCCAGCAGTTCGGGAGTAGAGACCCAGTACTTC.

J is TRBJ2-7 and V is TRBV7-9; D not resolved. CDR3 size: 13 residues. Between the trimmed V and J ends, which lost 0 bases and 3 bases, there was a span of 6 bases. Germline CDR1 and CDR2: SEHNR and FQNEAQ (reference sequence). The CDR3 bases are TGTGCCAGCAGCTTAGCGACACACTACGAGCAGTACTTC. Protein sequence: CASSLATHYEQYF.

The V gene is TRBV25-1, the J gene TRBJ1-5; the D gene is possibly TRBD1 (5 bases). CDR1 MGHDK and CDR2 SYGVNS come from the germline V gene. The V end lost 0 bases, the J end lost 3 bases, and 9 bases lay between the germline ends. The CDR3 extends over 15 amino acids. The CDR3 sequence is CASSEYPGSNQPQHF. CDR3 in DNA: TGTGCCAGCAGTGAATATCCAGGGTCCAATCAGCCCCAGCATTTT.

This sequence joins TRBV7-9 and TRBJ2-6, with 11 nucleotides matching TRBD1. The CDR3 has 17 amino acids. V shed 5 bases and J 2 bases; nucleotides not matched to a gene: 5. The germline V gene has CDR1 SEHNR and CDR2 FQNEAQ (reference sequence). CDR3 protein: CASSVDRGRAGANVLTF. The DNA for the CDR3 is TGTGCCAGCAGCGTGGACAGGGGGCGAGCTGGGGCCAACGTCCTGACTTTC.

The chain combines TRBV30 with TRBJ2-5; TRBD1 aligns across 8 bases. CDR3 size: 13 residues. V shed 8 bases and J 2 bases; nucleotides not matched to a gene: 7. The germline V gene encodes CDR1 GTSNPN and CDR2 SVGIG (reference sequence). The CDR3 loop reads CARTGRGQETQYF. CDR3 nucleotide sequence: TGTGCCCGGACAGGGAGAGGGCAAGAGACCCAGTACTTC. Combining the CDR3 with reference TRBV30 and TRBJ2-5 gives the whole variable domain SQTIHQWPATLVQPVGSPLSLECTVEGTSNPNLYWYRQAAGRGLQLLFYSVGIGQISSEVPQNLSASRPQDRQFILSSKKLLLSDSGFYLCARTGRGQETQYFGPGTRLLVL.

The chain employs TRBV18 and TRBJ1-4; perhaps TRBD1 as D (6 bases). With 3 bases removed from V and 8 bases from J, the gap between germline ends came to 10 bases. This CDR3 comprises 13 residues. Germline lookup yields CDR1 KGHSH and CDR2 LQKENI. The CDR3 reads CASSPNRDEKLFF. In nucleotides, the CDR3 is TGTGCCAGCTCACCCAACAGGGACGAAAAACTGTTTTTT.

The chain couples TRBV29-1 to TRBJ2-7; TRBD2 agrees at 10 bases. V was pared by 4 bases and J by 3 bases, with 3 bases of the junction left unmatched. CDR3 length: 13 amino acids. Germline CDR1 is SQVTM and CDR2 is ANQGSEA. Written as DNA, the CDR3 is TGCAGCGTTGGGACTAGCGGCGACTACGAGCAGTACTTC. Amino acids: CSVGTSGDYEQYF.

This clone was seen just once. The CDR3 region is CASSNRVGNTIYF. The DNA of the CDR3 is TGTGCCAGCAGCAACAGGGTGGGAAACACCATATATTTT. The chain couples TRBV28 to TRBJ1-3, with D maybe TRBD1 (6 bases). V was clipped by 6 bases and J by 4 bases, with 10 bases between them. Germline CDR1 reads MDHEN; CDR2 reads SYDVKM. This CDR3 region has 13 residues.

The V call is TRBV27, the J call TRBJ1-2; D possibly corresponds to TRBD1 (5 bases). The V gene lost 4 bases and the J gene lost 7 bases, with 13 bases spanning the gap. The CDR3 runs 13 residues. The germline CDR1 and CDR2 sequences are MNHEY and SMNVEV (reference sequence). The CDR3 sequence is CASSSTATGGYTF. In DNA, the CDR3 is TGTGCCAGCAGTTCGACAGCCACGGGTGGCTACACCTTC.

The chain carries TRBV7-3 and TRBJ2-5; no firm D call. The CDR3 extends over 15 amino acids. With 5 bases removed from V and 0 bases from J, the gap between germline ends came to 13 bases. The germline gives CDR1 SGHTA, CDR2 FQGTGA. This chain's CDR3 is CASSTISAYQETQYF. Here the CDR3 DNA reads TGTGCCAGCAGCACCATATCAGCGTACCAAGAGACCCAGTACTTC.

The DNA for the CDR3 is TGTGCCAGCAGCGTAGTTGACGGCGAGGCGGGCTACACCTTC. It codes for CASSVVDGEAGYTF. The V gene is TRBV9, the J gene TRBJ1-2, with D hard to call. V was trimmed by 0 bases and J by 8 bases, leaving 14 bases between them. Germline CDR1 and CDR2: SGDLS and YYNGEE. The CDR3 totals 14 residues. The full variable domain, with the rest looked up from reference TRBV9 and TRBJ1-2, is DSGVTQTPKHLITATGQRVTLRCSPRSGDLSVYWYQQSLDQGLQFLIQYYNGEERAKGNILERFSAQQFPDLHSELNLSSLELGDSALYFCASSVVDGEAGYTFGSGTRLTVV.

CDR3 nucleotide sequence: TGCGCCAGCAGTCCAACGATTACGGCCCCTACCGAGCAGTACTTC. The encoded protein is CASSPTITAPTEQYF. The chain carries TRBV4-3 and TRBJ2-5; D remains ambiguous. The DNA end lines up better with TRBJ2-7; the J call may be wrong. The CDR3 covers 15 residues. The germline V gene has CDR1 LGHNA and CDR2 YSLEER.

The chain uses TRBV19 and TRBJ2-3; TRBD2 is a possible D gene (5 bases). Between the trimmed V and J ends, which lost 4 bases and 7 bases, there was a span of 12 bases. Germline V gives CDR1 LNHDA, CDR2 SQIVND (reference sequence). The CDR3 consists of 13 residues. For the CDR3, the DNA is TGTGCCAGTAGTACCCAGTCGGGAAATACGCAGTATTTT. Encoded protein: CASSTQSGNTQYF.

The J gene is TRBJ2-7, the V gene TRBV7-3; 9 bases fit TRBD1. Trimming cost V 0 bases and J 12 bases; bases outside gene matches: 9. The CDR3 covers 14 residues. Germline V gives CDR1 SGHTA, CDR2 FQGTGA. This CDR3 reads CASSLTPGQGLSYF. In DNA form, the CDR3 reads TGTGCCAGCAGCTTAACGCCAGGACAGGGGCTCTCGTACTTC.

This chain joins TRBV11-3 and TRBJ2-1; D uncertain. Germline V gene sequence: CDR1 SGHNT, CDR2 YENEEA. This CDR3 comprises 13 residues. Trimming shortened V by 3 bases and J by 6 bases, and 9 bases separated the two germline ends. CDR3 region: CASSFGPVNEQFF. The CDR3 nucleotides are TGTGCCAGCAGCTTCGGACCCGTCAATGAGCAGTTCTTC. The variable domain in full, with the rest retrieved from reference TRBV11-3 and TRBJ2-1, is EAGVVQSPRYKIIEKKQPVAFWCNPISGHNTLYWYLQNLGQGPELLIRYENEEAVDDSQLPKDRFSAERLKGVDSTLKIQPAELGDSAVYLCASSFGPVNEQFFGPGTRLTVL.

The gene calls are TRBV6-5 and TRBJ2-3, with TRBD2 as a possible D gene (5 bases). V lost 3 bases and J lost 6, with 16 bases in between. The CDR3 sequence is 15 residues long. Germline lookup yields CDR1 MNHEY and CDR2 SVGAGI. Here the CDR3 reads CASSYTWTSSDTQYF. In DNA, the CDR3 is TGTGCCAGCAGTTATACCTGGACTTCCAGCGATACGCAGTATTTT.

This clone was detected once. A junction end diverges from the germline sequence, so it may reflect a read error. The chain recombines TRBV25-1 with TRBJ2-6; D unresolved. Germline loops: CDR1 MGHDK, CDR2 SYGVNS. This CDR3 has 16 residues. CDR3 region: CASTEGSNSGANVLTF. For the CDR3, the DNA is TGTGCCAGCACTGAAGGTTCTAACTCTGGGGCCAACGTCCTGACTTTC.

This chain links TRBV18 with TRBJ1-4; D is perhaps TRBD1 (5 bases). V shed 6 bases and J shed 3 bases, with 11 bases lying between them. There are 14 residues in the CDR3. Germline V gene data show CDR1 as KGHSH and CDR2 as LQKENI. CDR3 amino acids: CASSPGTPNEKLFF. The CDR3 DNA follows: TGTGCCAGCTCGCCCGGGACCCCTAATGAAAAACTGTTTTTT.

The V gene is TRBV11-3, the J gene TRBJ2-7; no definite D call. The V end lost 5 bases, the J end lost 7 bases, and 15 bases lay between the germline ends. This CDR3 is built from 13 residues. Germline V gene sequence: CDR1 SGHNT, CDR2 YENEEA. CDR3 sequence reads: CASSHGPLREQYF. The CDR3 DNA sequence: TGTGCCAGCAGCCACGGGCCTCTGAGAGAGCAGTACTTC.

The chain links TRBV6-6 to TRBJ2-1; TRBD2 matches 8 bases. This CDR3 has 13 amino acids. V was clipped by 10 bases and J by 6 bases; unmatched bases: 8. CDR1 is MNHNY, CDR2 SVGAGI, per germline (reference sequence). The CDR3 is CAISGGRGNEQFF. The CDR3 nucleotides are TGTGCCATATCGGGGGGGCGAGGCAATGAGCAGTTCTTC.

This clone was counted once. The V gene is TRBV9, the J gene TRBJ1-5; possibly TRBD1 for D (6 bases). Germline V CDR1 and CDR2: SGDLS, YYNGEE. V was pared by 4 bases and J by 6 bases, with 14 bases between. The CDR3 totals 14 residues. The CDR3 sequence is CASSSGGAGQPQHF. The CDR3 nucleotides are TGTGCCAGCAGCAGCGGGGGGGCCGGTCAGCCCCAGCATTTT.

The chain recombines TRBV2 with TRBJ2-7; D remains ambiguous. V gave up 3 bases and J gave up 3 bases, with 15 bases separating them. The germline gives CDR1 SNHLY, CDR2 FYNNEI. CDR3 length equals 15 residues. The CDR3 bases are TGTGCCAGCAGTGAGCAGGCCCTTCGCAGCTACGAGCAGTACTTC. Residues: CASSEQALRSYEQYF. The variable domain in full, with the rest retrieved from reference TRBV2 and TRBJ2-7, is EPEVTQTPSHQVTQMGQEVILRCVPISNHLYFYWYRQILGQKVEFLVSFYNNEISEKSEIFDDQFSVERPDGSNFTLKIRSTKLEDSAMYFCASSEQALRSYEQYFGPGTRLTVT.

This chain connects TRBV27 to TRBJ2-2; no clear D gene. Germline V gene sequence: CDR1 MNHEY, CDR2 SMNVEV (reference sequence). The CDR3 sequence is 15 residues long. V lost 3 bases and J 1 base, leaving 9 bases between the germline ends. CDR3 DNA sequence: TGTGCCAGCAGTTTTGGCAGTATGAACACCGGGGAGCTGTTTTTT. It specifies CASSFGSMNTGELFF.

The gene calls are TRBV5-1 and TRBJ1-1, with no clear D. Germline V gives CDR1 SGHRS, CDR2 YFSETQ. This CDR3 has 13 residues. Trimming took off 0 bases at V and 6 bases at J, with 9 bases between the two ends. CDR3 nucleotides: TGCGCCAGCAGCTTGGGGGGTAACGCTGAAGCTTTCTTT. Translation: CASSLGGNAEAFF.

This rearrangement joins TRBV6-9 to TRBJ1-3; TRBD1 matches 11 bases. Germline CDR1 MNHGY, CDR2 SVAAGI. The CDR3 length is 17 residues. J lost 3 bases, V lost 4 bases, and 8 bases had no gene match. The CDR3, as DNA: TGTGCCAGCAGTTGCGTGGACAGGGGGCGATTTGGAAACACCATATATTTT. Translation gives CASSCVDRGRFGNTIYF.

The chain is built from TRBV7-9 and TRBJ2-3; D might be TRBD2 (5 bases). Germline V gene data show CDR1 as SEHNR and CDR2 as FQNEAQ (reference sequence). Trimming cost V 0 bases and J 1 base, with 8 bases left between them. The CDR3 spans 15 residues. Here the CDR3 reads CASSLAGGRTDTQYF. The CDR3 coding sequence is TGTGCCAGCAGCTTAGCGGGCGGGCGCACAGATACGCAGTATTTT.